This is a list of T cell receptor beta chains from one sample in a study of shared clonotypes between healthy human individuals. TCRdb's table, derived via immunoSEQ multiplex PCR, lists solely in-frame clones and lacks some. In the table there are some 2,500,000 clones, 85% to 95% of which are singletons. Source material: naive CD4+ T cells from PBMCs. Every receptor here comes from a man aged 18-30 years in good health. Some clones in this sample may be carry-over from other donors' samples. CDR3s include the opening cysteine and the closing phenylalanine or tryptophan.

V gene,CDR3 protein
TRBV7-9,CASSLEGGNQPQHF
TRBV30,CAWTPVGGIKTQYF
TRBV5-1,CASSRGRVMNTEAFF
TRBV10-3,CAISEHPVRSSYNEQFF
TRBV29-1,CSVQGEGTEAFF
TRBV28,CASSLGSIDTQYF
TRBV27,CASSHRGPNYGYTF
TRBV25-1,CASSDGTGNVRNSPLHF
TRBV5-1,CASSVTSGPKRFYEQYF
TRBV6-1,CASRYNRGSNQPQHF
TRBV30,CAWRTWRQSTGELFF
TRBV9,CASSPRTREIEQFF
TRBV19,CASSMTGIRKTQYF
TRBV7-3,CASSLRQDQETQYF
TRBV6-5,CASFGPLPYEQYF
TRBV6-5,CATQGLAGPYEQYF
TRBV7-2,CASSGRGGFAEAFF
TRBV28,CASTTGGVPTDTQYF
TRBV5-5,CASSFGFYEQYF
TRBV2,CASIGGYDYEQYF
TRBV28,CASSLSDEQFF
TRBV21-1,CASSKGRRPGTNVLTF
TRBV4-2,CASSQADRAFGETQYF
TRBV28,CASSPPGPGRLGTDTQYF
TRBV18,CASSPPLGQGFGMNTEAFF
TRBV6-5,CASSYGTGGGYTF
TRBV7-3,CASSLRSGVRYEQYF
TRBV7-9,CASTLMPGTGYVNTEAFF
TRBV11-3,CASSFRTGWNEQYF
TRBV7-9,CASSLELSWGREVNNEQFF
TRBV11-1,CASSLIPGGHEQYF
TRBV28,CASGSRTPGGDTQYF